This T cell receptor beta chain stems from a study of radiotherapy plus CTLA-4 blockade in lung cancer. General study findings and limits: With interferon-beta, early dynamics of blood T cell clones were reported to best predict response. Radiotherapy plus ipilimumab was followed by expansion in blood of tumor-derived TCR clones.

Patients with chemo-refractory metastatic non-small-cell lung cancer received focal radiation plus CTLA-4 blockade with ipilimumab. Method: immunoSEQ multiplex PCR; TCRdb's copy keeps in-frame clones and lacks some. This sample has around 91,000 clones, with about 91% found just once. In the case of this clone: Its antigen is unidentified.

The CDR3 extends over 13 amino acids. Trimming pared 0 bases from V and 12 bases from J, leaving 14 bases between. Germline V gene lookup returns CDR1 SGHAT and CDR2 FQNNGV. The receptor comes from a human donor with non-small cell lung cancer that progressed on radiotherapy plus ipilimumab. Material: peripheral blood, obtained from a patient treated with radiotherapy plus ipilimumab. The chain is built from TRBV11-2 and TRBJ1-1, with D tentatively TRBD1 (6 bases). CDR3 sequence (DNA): TGTGCCAGCAGCTTAGAGGGGACACTCGAATCTTTCTTT. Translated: CASSLEGTLESFF. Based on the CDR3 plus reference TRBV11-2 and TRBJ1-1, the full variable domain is EAGVAQSPRYKIIEKRQSVAFWCNPISGHATLYWYQQILGQGPKLLIQFQNNGVVDDSQLPKDRFSAERLKGVDSTLKIQPAKLEDSAVYLCASSLEGTLESFFGQGTRLTVV.